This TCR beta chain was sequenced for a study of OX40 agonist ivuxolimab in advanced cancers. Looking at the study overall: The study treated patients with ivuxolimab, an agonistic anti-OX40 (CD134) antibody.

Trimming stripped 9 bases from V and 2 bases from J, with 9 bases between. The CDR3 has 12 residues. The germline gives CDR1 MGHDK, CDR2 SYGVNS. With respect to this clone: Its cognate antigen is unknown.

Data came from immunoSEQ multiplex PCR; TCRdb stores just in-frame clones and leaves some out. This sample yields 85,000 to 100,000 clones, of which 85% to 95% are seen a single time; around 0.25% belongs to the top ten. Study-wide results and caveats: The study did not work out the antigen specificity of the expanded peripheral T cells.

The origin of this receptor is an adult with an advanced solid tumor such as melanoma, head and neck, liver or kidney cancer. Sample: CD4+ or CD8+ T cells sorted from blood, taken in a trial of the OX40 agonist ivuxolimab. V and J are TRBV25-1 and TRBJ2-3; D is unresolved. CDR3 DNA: TGTGCCAGTGCTTTATACACAGATACGCAGTATTTT. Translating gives CASALYTDTQYF.